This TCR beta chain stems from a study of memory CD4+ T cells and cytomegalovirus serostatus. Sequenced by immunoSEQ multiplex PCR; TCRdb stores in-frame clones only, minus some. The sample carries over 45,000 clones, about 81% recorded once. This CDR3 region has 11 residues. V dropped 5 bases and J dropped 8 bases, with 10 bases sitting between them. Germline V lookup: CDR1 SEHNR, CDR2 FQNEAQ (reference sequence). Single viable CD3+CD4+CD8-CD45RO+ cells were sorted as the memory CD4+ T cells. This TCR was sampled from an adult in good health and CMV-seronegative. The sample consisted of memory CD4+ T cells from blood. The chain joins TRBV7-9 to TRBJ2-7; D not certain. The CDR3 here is CASSPGVKQYF. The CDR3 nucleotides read TGTGCCAGCAGCCCCGGCGTTAAGCAGTACTTC.